This T cell receptor (beta chain) was recovered during a study of blood T cell repertoires in COVID-19. Study in general: Samples came from the United States, Italy and Spain, spanning acute and convalescent COVID-19. Sample material is recorded as cDNA or gDNA derived from T cells, B-cell-depleted T cells, or PBMCs.

As originally analysed: Estimated nucleated cell counts came from reference gene primer amplification. Measured with immunoSEQ multiplex PCR; TCRdb has only the in-frame clones, and not every one. That table is the source of V, J and clone size, and D and trimming were worked out from the DNA. Seen here are 65,000 to 90,000 clones, roughly 84% observed once, and the top ten hold about 6%. The V end was cut by 5 bases, the J end by 10 bases, with 14 bases between. The CDR3 is 12 amino acids. The germline gives CDR1 SEHNR, CDR2 FQNEAQ (reference sequence). V gene TRBV7-9 combines with J gene TRBJ1-1, with D unclear. The sequence came from a woman aged 55-70 years with acute or convalescent COVID-19. The sequencing input was peripheral blood. The CDR3 DNA sequence: TGTGCCAGCAGCCCTCGCCGGGAAGGAGCTTTCTTT. This translates into CASSPRREGAFF.